Listed below are T cell receptor beta chains from one sample, sequenced in a study of T-cell memory formation after mild COVID-19. One entry per CDR3 protein, called by TCRdb with MiXCR from the 5' RACE reads. The table has under 250,000 distinct CDR3 sequences, roughly 14% seen once. The source material was PBMCs or a T cell subset sorted from them (not recorded which). Receptor source: an adult woman who had mild COVID-19 (a few samples of this study predate the infection). Cell type and time point are not known. The CDR3 runs from the conserved cysteine through the conserved F or W. Each record gives: D gene, clone size, V gene, J gene, CDR3 protein, CDR3 DNA. A D gene is named only where the DNA matches it firmly. For some rows the clone size is stated as once, few or many, or as a class when expanded; others skip it.

d_gene: TRBD2
abundance: few
v_gene: TRBV7-3
j_gene: TRBJ2-1
CDR3aa: CASSLGLANNEQFF
CDR3nt: TGTGCCAGCAGTCTCGGACTAGCAAACAATGAGCAGTTCTTC

d_gene: .
abundance: .
v_gene: TRBV6-2/TRBV6-3
j_gene: TRBJ2-5
CDR3aa: CASSPNLLGQTQYF
CDR3nt: TGTGCCAGCAGCCCGAACCTACTAGGACAGACCCAGTACTTC

d_gene: .
abundance: few
v_gene: TRBV7-8
j_gene: TRBJ2-3
CDR3aa: CASSAAQLNTDTQYF
CDR3nt: TGTGCCAGCAGCGCTGCTCAATTAAACACAGATACGCAGTATTTT

d_gene: .
abundance: .
v_gene: TRBV11-2
j_gene: TRBJ1-2
CDR3aa: CASSLSQGLNYGYTF
CDR3nt: TGTGCCAGCAGCTTATCGCAAGGGCTTAACTATGGCTACACCTTC

d_gene: TRBD2
abundance: few
v_gene: TRBV6-1
j_gene: TRBJ2-3
CDR3aa: CASNGGVGDTQYF
CDR3nt: TGTGCCAGCAACGGGGGGGTAGGAGATACGCAGTATTTT

d_gene: .
abundance: .
v_gene: TRBV7-9
j_gene: TRBJ1-2
CDR3aa: CASSLIGAVPYGYTF
CDR3nt: TGTGCCAGCAGCTTAATCGGGGCAGTACCCTATGGCTACACCTTC

d_gene: .
abundance: .
v_gene: TRBV12-3/TRBV12-4
j_gene: TRBJ2-1
CDR3aa: CASRLTRDEQFF
CDR3nt: TGTGCCAGCAGATTGACTAGAGATGAGCAGTTCTTC

d_gene: TRBD1
abundance: few
v_gene: TRBV5-1
j_gene: TRBJ1-1
CDR3aa: CASSPYGQGGTEAFF
CDR3nt: TGCGCCAGCAGCCCGTACGGACAGGGCGGCACTGAAGCTTTCTTT

d_gene: TRBD1
abundance: .
v_gene: TRBV4-1
j_gene: TRBJ2-5
CDR3aa: CASSQGRDRASAETQYF
CDR3nt: TGCGCCAGCAGCCAAGGCCGGGACAGGGCCTCTGCAGAGACCCAGTACTTC

d_gene: TRBD2
abundance: .
v_gene: TRBV6-6
j_gene: TRBJ2-7
CDR3aa: CASSYSTTASGSYEQYF
CDR3nt: TGTGCCAGCAGTTACTCGACTACCGCTAGCGGCTCCTACGAGCAGTACTTC

d_gene: TRBD1
abundance: .
v_gene: TRBV12-5
j_gene: TRBJ1-6
CDR3aa: CASGMGQLNSPLHF
CDR3nt: TGTGCTAGTGGCATGGGACAGTTGAATTCACCCCTCCACTTT

d_gene: TRBD2
abundance: few
v_gene: TRBV11-2
j_gene: TRBJ2-1
CDR3aa: CASSLMASGSLYPEQFF
CDR3nt: TGTGCCAGCAGCTTAATGGCCAGCGGGAGTCTCTATCCTGAGCAGTTCTTC

d_gene: TRBD1
abundance: many
v_gene: TRBV24-1
j_gene: TRBJ2-1
CDR3aa: CATSEAGTGLYNEQFF
CDR3nt: TGTGCCACCAGTGAGGCCGGGACAGGGCTATACAATGAGCAGTTCTTC

d_gene: .
abundance: .
v_gene: TRBV21-1
j_gene: TRBJ1-5
CDR3aa: CASSKDPEGDNQPQHF
CDR3nt: TGTGCCAGCAGCAAAGACCCCGAGGGGGACAATCAGCCCCAGCATTTT

d_gene: .
abundance: few
v_gene: TRBV10-3
j_gene: TRBJ1-2
CDR3aa: CAISGDTANYGYTF
CDR3nt: TGTGCCATCAGTGGAGATACGGCTAACTATGGCTACACCTTC

d_gene: .
abundance: few
v_gene: TRBV6-6
j_gene: TRBJ2-5
CDR3aa: CASKIQETQYF
CDR3nt: TGTGCCAGCAAGATACAAGAGACCCAGTACTTC

d_gene: .
abundance: few
v_gene: TRBV20-1
j_gene: TRBJ2-7
CDR3aa: CSARFPARGRTYEQYF
CDR3nt: TGCAGTGCTAGATTCCCGGCGAGGGGGAGGACCTACGAGCAGTACTTC

d_gene: TRBD1
abundance: .
v_gene: TRBV24-1
j_gene: TRBJ2-1
CDR3aa: CATSDAQGGAYNEQFF
CDR3nt: TGTGCCACCAGTGATGCACAGGGGGGAGCCTACAATGAGCAGTTCTTC

d_gene: .
abundance: few
v_gene: TRBV20-1
j_gene: TRBJ1-5
CDR3aa: CSARQGNQPQHF
CDR3nt: TGCAGTGCTAGACAGGGGAATCAGCCCCAGCATTTT

d_gene: TRBD1
abundance: .
v_gene: TRBV5-1
j_gene: TRBJ1-2
CDR3aa: CASSSKDRGIYGYTF
CDR3nt: TGCGCCAGCAGCTCCAAGGACAGGGGAATCTATGGCTACACCTTC

d_gene: .
abundance: .
v_gene: TRBV15
j_gene: TRBJ1-1
CDR3aa: CATSAPWGRGTEAFF
CDR3nt: TGTGCCACCAGCGCTCCTTGGGGAAGGGGCACTGAAGCTTTCTTT

d_gene: .
abundance: few
v_gene: TRBV24-1
j_gene: TRBJ2-3
CDR3aa: CATSDLRGTQYF
CDR3nt: TGTGCCACCAGTGATTTGCGGGGTACGCAGTATTTT

d_gene: .
abundance: few
v_gene: TRBV20-1
j_gene: TRBJ2-3
CDR3aa: CSAPGAGGNTDTQYF
CDR3nt: TGCAGTGCTCCGGGGGCGGGTGGTAACACAGATACGCAGTATTTT

d_gene: TRBD1
abundance: .
v_gene: TRBV25-1
j_gene: TRBJ1-1
CDR3aa: CASRKTGGLTEAFF
CDR3nt: TGTGCCAGCAGAAAGACAGGGGGGCTCACTGAAGCTTTCTTT

d_gene: TRBD1
abundance: .
v_gene: TRBV5-1
j_gene: TRBJ2-7
CDR3aa: CASSFGQGAPREQYF
CDR3nt: TGCGCCAGCAGCTTTGGACAGGGGGCGCCCCGGGAGCAGTACTTC

d_gene: .
abundance: .
v_gene: TRBV7-9
j_gene: TRBJ1-1
CDR3aa: CASSLRLAEAFF
CDR3nt: TGTGCCAGCAGCCTCCGCCTGGCTGAAGCTTTCTTT

d_gene: TRBD1
abundance: once
v_gene: TRBV5-1
j_gene: TRBJ2-3
CDR3aa: CASSLLGTGQDTQYF
CDR3nt: TGCGCCAGCAGCTTGCTTGGGACAGGGCAAGATACGCAGTATTTT

d_gene: .
abundance: .
v_gene: TRBV12-3/TRBV12-4
j_gene: TRBJ2-1
CDR3aa: CASTLRSSYNEQFF
CDR3nt: TGTGCCAGCACCCTTAGGAGCTCCTACAATGAGCAGTTCTTC

d_gene: .
abundance: many
v_gene: TRBV5-1
j_gene: TRBJ2-2
CDR3aa: CASSLVTANTGELFF
CDR3nt: TGCGCCAGCAGCTTGGTGACGGCAAACACCGGGGAGCTGTTTTTT

d_gene: TRBD1
abundance: few
v_gene: TRBV19
j_gene: TRBJ1-2
CDR3aa: CASSRRYRDRVNYGYTF
CDR3nt: TGTGCCAGTAGTAGGAGGTACCGGGACAGGGTTAACTATGGCTACACCTTC

d_gene: .
abundance: few
v_gene: TRBV6-5
j_gene: TRBJ1-2
CDR3aa: CASSYSGVQGDFHGYTF
CDR3nt: TGTGCCAGCAGTTACTCCGGGGTGCAGGGTGATTTTCATGGCTACACCTTC

d_gene: TRBD1
abundance: .
v_gene: TRBV29-1
j_gene: TRBJ1-1
CDR3aa: CSAGTGTEAFF
CDR3nt: TGCAGCGCCGGGACAGGCACTGAAGCTTTCTTT

d_gene: .
abundance: .
v_gene: TRBV6-5
j_gene: TRBJ1-1
CDR3aa: CASSRTGRGKNTEAFF
CDR3nt: TGTGCCAGCAGTCGAACCGGGAGGGGGAAGAACACTGAAGCTTTCTTT

d_gene: .
abundance: .
v_gene: TRBV7-2
j_gene: TRBJ2-1
CDR3aa: CASSLGSVPGTEQFF
CDR3nt: TGTGCCAGCAGCTTAGGGAGTGTCCCGGGGACTGAGCAGTTCTTC

d_gene: .
abundance: .
v_gene: TRBV25-1
j_gene: TRBJ2-7
CDR3aa: CASHRDGSYEQYF
CDR3nt: TGTGCCAGCCACCGGGACGGCTCCTACGAGCAGTACTTC

d_gene: TRBD2
abundance: few
v_gene: TRBV7-9
j_gene: TRBJ2-7
CDR3aa: CASSLLAGLAHEQYF
CDR3nt: TGTGCCAGCAGCTTATTAGCTGGACTAGCCCACGAGCAGTACTTC

d_gene: .
abundance: .
v_gene: TRBV4-3
j_gene: TRBJ2-6
CDR3aa: CDSSHTGSGANVLTF
CDR3nt: TGCGACAGCAGCCACACAGGGTCTGGGGCCAACGTCCTGACTTTC

d_gene: .
abundance: few
v_gene: TRBV7-8
j_gene: TRBJ1-1
CDR3aa: CASSLRRVSGTEAFF
CDR3nt: TGTGCCAGCAGCCTTAGGCGGGTCTCCGGCACTGAAGCTTTCTTT

d_gene: .
abundance: few
v_gene: TRBV20-1
j_gene: TRBJ2-7
CDR3aa: CSARNRDYSYEQYF
CDR3nt: TGCAGTGCCCGTAACAGGGACTACTCCTACGAGCAGTACTTC